The T cell receptor beta chain under discussion was sequenced for a study of cytotoxic CD8 clonotypes in ibrutinib-treated CLL. Study information: Responses: approximately 25 partial, 2 complete; after median about 70 months, about 15 stayed remitted, some 12 progressed.

The length of the CDR3 is 15 residues. Trimming shortened V by 9 bases and J by 4 bases, and 20 bases separated the two germline ends. The germline V gene encodes CDR1 WNHNN and CDR2 SYGVQD (reference sequence). This clone was found once. Profiled with immunoSEQ multiplex PCR; TCRdb holds only in-frame clones, not every one. The sample has approximately 50,000 clones; roughly 50% are singletons. Sequences were derived from PBMCs, sampled at disease progression, from a patient treated with ibrutinib. The chain links TRBV10-1 to TRBJ2-3, with D unclear. The receptor's source is a human donor with chronic lymphocytic leukemia. The CDR3 coding sequence is TGCGCCAGGTTAACGGCGCAGGAGAGATCAGATACGCAGTATTTT. This codes for CARLTAQERSDTQYF.